The source of this T cell receptor beta chain is a study of T-cell reconstitution after alpha-beta-depleted transplantation in children. Preparation of the TCRbeta library was carried out with unique molecular identifiers. TCRdb processed the PCR reads anew with MiXCR; each CDR3 protein has one entry. The table shows roughly 670,000 distinct CDR3 sequences, with around 14% occurring only once. Study-wide findings and caveats: Several hundred expanded graft clones reportedly supplied alpha-beta T cells about two months after transplant. T cells produced anew were the main source of T-cell counts and diversity one year after transplant. Diversity of TCRbeta at day 60 was high in some patients, arising from surviving recipient T cells and thymic progenitors.

This clonotype has a count of ten or more. Its antigen is as yet unknown. The CDR3 runs 12 residues. V was pared by 5 bases and J by 8 bases, with 10 bases between. Germline assignment: CDR1 SGHRS and CDR2 YFSETQ. The receptor's source is a girl aged 2 to 9 with congenital amegakaryocytic thrombocytopenia, due to receive a stem cell transplant. The sample here was PBMCs, taken before TCRalphabeta/CD19-depleted stem cell transplant. This sequence joins TRBV5-1 and TRBJ2-2, with D hard to call. The CDR3 protein is CASRDGMGELFF. CDR3 sequence (DNA): TGCGCCAGCAGGGACGGCATGGGGGAGCTGTTTTTT.